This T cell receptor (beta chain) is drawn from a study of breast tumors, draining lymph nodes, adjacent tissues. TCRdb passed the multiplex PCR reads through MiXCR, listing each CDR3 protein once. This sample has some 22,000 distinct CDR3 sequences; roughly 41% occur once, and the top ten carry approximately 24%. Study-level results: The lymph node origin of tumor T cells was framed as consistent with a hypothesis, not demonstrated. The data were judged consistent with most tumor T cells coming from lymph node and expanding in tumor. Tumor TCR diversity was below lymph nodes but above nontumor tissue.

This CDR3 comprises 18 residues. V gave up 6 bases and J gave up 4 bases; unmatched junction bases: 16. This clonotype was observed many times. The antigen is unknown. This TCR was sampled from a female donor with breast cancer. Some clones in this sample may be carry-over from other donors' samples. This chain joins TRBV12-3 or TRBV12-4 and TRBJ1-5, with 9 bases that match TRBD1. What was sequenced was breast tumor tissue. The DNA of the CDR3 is TGTGCCAGCAGGCCGTCGGGGACAGGGTTCTTGGGGAATCAGCCCCAGCATTTT. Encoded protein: CASRPSGTGFLGNQPQHF.